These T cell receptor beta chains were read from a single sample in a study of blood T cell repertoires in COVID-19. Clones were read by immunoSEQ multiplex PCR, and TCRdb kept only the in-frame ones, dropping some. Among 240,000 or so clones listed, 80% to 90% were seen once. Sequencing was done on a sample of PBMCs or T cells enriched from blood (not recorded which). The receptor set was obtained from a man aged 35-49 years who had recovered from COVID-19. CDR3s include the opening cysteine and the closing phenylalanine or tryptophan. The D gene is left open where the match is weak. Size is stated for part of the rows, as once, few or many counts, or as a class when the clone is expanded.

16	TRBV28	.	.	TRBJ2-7	TGTGCCAGCAGTTTCCTTTTGGGGCAGGGCTATCACGAGCAGTACTTC	CASSFLLGQGYHEQYF
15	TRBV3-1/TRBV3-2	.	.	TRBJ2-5	TGTGCCAGCAGCCATAGACTAGGGATACAAGAGACCCAGTACTTC	CASSHRLGIQETQYF
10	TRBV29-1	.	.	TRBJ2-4	TGCAGCGTTCTTTTAAACATTCAGTACTTC	CSVLLNIQYF
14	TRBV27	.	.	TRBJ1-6	TGTGCCAGCAGCCTAAGAACAGGGAATTCACCCCTCCACTTT	CASSLRTGNSPLHF
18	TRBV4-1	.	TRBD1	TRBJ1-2	TGCGCCAGCAGCCACTCTTTAATCTCCCGGGACAGGAGCTATGGCTACACCTTC	CASSHSLISRDRSYGYTF
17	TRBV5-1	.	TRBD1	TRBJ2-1	TGCGCCAGCAGCTTGTTAAGTACAGGACAGGGATTCAATGAGCAGTTCTTC	CASSLLSTGQGFNEQFF
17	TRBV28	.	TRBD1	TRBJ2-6	TGTGCCAGCAGTGGGACAGGGACCCCCTCTGGGGCCAACGTCCTGACTTTC	CASSGTGTPSGANVLTF
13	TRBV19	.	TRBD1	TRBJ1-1	TGTGCCAGTAGTGACAGGGCGAACACTGAAGCTTTCTTT	CASSDRANTEAFF
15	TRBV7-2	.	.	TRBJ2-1	TGTGCCAGCAGCCTGACCCCGGGAGCTTACAATGAGCAGTTCTTC	CASSLTPGAYNEQFF
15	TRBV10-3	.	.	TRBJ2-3	TGTGCCATCAATCGCGAGGACAGAGGCACAGATACGCAGTATTTT	CAINREDRGTDTQYF
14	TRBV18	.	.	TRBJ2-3	TGTGCCAGCTCACCCCTACAGAGCACAGATACGCAGTATTTT	CASSPLQSTDTQYF
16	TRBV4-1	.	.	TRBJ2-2	TGCGCCAGCAGCCAAGGCACGGGAGCGAACACCGGGGAGCTGTTTTTT	CASSQGTGANTGELFF
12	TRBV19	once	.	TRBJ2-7	TGTGCCAGTAGTGCCCAGGGGTACGAGCAGTACTTC	CASSAQGYEQYF
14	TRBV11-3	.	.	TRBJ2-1	TGTGCCAGCAGCTCGTCCCGACTTAGCCTAGAGCAGTTCTTC	CASSSSRLSLEQFF
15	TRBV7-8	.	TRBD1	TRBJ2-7	TGTGCCAGCAGCTTACCACAGGGGGGATTCTACGAGCAGTACTTC	CASSLPQGGFYEQYF
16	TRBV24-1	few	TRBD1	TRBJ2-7	TGTGCCACCGGGACAGGCTCACACCGGGGAACCTACGAGCAGTACTTC	CATGTGSHRGTYEQYF
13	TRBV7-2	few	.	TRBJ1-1	TGTGCCAGCAGCTTCGGACAGAGCACTGAAGCTTTCTTT	CASSFGQSTEAFF
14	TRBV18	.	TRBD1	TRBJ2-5	TGTGCCAGCTCACTGTCCGGGACAGAAGAGACCCAGTACTTC	CASSLSGTEETQYF
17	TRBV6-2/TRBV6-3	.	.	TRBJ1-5	TGTGCCAGCAGTTTGTTGCCAAATTACTATAGCAATCAGCCCCAGCATTTT	CASSLLPNYYSNQPQHF
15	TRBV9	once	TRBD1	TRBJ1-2	TGTGCCAGCAGTGATAATCCGGACAGGGTAGGAGGCTACACCTTC	CASSDNPDRVGGYTF
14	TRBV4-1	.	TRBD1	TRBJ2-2	TGCGCCAGCAGCCTGAGGGACAGTCAGGGGGAGCTGTTTTTT	CASSLRDSQGELFF
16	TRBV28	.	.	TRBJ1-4	TGTGCCAGCAGTTTGGGTCAATTGGGCACTAATGAAAAACTGTTTTTT	CASSLGQLGTNEKLFF